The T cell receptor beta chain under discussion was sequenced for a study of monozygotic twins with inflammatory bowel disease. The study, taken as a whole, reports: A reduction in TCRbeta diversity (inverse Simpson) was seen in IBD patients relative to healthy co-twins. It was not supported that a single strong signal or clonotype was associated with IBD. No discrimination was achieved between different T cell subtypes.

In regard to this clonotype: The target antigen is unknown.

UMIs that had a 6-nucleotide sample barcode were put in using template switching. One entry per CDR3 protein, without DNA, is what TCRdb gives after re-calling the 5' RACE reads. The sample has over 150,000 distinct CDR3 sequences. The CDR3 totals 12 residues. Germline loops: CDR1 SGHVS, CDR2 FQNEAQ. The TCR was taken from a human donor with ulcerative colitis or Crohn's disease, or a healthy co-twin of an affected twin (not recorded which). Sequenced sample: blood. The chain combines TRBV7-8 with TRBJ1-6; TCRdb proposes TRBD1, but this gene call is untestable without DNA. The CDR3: CASSPALALLHF.